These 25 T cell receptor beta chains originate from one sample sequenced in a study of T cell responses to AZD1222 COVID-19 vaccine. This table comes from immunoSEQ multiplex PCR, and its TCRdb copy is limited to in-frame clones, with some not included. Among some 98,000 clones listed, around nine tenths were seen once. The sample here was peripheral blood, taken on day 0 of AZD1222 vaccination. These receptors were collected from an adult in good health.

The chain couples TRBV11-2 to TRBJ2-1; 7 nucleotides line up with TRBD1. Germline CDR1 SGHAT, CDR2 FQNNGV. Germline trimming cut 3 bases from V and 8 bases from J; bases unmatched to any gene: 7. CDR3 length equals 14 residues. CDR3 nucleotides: TGTGCCAGCAGCTTGGAAACAGGGGCCTATGAGCAGTTCTTC. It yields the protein CASSLETGAYEQFF.

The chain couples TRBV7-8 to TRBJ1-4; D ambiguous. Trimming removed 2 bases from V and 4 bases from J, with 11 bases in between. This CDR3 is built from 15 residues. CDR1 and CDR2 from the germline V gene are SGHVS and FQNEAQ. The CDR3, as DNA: TGTGCCAGCAGCTTATTACTCGGATATAATGAAAAACTGTTTTTT. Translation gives CASSLLLGYNEKLFF.

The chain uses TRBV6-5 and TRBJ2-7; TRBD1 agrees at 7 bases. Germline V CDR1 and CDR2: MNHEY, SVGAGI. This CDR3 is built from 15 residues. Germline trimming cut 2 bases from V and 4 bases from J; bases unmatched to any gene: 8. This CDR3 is CASSYPGQRGYEQYF. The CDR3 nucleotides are TGTGCCAGCAGTTACCCGGGACAGAGAGGATACGAGCAGTACTTC.

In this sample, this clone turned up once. As DNA, the CDR3 is TGTGCCAGCAGCTTAGCGTCCTTTCCTCGGGGCTCTGGAAACACCATATATTTT. Translated, it gives CASSLASFPRGSGNTIYF. The chain combines TRBV7-2 with TRBJ1-3; D remains unclear. Germline CDR1 is SGHTA and CDR2 is FQGNSA. V lost 0 bases and J 0 bases, leaving 15 bases between the germline ends. CDR3 length: 18 residues.

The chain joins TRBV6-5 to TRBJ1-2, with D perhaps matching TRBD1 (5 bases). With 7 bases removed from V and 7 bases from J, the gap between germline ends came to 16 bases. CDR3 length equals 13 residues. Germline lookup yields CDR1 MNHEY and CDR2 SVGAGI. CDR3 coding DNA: TGTGCCAGCACTCGGGACGTCATGAGTGGCTACACCTTC. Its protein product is CASTRDVMSGYTF.

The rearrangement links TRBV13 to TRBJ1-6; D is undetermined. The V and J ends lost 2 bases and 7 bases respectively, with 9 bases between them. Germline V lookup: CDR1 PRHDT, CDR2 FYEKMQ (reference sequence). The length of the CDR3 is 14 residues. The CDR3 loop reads CASSLSQRNSPLHF. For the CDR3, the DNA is TGTGCCAGCAGCTTAAGCCAACGGAATTCACCCCTCCACTTT.

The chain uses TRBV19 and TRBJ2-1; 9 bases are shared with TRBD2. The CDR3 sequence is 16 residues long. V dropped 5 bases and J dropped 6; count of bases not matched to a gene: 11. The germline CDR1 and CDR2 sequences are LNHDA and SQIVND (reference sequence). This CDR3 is CASSAPRRGGSNEQFF. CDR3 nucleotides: TGTGCCAGTAGTGCCCCTAGGCGGGGGGGATCCAATGAGCAGTTCTTC.

Here the CDR3 DNA reads TGTGCCAGCACTCGGGCACGGGGGGTGAACACTGAAGCTTTCTTT. Its protein product is CASTRARGVNTEAFF. The V call is TRBV6-5, the J call TRBJ1-1; possibly TRBD1 for D (5 bases). CDR1 is MNHEY and CDR2 is SVGAGI in the germline V gene. The CDR3 runs 15 residues. V lost 7 bases to trimming and J lost 0 bases, with 15 bases between them.

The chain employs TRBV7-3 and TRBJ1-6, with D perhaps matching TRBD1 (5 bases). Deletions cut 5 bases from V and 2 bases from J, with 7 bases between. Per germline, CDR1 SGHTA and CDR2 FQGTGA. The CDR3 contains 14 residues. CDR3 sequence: CASSQGTYNSPLHF. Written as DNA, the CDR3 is TGTGCCAGCAGCCAGGGAACCTATAATTCACCCCTCCACTTT.

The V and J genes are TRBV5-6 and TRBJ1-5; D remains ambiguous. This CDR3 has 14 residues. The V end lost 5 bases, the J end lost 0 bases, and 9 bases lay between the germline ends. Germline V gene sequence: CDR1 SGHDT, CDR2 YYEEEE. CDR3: CASRVGGSNQPQHF. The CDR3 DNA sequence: TGTGCCAGCAGAGTCGGAGGTAGCAATCAGCCCCAGCATTTT.

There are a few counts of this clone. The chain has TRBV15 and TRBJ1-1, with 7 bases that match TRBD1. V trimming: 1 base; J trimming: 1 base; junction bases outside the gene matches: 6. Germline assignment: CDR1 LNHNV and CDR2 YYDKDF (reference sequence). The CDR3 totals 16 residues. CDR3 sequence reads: CATSRGDSHSNTEAFF. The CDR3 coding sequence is TGTGCCACCAGCAGAGGGGACAGTCATTCGAACACTGAAGCTTTCTTT.

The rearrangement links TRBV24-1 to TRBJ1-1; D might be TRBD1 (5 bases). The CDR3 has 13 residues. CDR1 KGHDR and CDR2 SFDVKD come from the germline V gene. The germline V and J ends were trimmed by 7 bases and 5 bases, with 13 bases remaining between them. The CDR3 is CATRGRIGTEAFF. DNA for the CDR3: TGTGCCACCAGGGGGCGCATTGGTACTGAAGCTTTCTTT.

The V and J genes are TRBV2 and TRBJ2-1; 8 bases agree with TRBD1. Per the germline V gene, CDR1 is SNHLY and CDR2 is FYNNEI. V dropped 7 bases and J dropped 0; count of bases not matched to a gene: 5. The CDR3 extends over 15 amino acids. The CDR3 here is CASKVDRASYNEQFF. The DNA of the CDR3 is TGTGCCAGCAAGGTGGACAGGGCCTCCTACAATGAGCAGTTCTTC.

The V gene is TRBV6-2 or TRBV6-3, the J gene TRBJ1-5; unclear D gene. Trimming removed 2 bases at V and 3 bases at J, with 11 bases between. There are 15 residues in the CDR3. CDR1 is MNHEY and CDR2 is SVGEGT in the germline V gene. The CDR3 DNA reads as TGTGCCAGCAGTTACGTGGGCCGTTACAATCAGCCCCAGCATTTT. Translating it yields CASSYVGRYNQPQHF.

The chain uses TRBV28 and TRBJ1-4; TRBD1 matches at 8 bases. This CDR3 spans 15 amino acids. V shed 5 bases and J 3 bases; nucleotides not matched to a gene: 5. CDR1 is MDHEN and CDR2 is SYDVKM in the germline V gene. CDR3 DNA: TGTGCCAGCAGTGGCTGGGACAGGTCTAATGAAAAACTGTTTTTT. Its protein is CASSGWDRSNEKLFF.

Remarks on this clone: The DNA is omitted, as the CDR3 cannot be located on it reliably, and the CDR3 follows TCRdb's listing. CDR3 loop: CASILAGSDTEAFF. V gene TRBV3-1 (or the pseudogene TRBV3-2) combines with J gene TRBJ1-1; the table assigns TRBD1, which was not confirmed against the DNA. 14 amino acids form the CDR3, both terminal residues included. Germline-derived CDR1 and CDR2 are LGHDT and YNNKEL (reference sequence).

CDR3 sequence: CASSSGGAGYNEQFF. In DNA, the CDR3 is TGTGCCAGTAGTAGCGGGGGGGCCGGCTACAATGAGCAGTTCTTC. V and J are TRBV19 and TRBJ2-1; 9 positions agree with TRBD2. In germline, CDR1 is LNHDA, CDR2 SQIVND (reference sequence). Trimming cost V 4 bases and J 3 bases; bases outside gene matches: 4. The CDR3 is made up of 15 amino acids.

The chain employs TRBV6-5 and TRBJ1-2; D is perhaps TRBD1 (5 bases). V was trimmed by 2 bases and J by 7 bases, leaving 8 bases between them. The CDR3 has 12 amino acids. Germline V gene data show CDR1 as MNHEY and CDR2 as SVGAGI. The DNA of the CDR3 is TGTGCCAGCAGTTACGAGAGGGGTGGCTACACCTTC. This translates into CASSYERGGYTF.

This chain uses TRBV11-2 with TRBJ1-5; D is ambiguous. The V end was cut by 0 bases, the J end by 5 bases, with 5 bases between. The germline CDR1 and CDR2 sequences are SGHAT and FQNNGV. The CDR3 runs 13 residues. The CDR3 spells CASSLDNHQPQHF. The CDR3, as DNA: TGTGCCAGCAGCTTAGATAATCATCAGCCCCAGCATTTT.

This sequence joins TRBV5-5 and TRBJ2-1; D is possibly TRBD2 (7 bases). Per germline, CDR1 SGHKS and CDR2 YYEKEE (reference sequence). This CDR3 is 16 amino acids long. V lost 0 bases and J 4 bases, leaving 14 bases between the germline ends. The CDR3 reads CASSLAVGGRYNEQFF. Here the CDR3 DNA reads TGTGCCAGCAGCTTGGCGGTGGGGGGGCGGTACAATGAGCAGTTCTTC. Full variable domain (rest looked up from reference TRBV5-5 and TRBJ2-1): DAGVTQSPTHLIKTRGQQVTLRCSPISGHKSVSWYQQVLGQGPQFIFQYYEKEERGRGNFPDRFSARQFPNYSSELNVNALLLGDSALYLCASSLAVGGRYNEQFFGPGTRLTVL.

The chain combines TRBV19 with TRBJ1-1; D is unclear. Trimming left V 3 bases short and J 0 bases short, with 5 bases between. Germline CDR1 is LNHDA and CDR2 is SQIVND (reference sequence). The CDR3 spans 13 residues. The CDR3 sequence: CASSIRVNTEAFF. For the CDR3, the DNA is TGTGCCAGTAGTATTAGGGTGAACACTGAAGCTTTCTTT. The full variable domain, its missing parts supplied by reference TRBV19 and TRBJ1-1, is DGGITQSPKYLFRKEGQNVTLSCEQNLNHDAMYWYRQDPGQGLRLIYYSQIVNDFQKGDIAEGYSVSREKKESFPLTVTSAQKNPTAFYLCASSIRVNTEAFFGQGTRLTVV.

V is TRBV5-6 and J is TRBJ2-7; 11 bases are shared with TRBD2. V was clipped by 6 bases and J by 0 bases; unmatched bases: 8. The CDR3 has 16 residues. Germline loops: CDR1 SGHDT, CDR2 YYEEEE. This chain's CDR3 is CASIRTGTSGSYEQYF. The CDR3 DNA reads TGTGCCAGCATTAGGACCGGGACTAGCGGCTCCTACGAGCAGTACTTC. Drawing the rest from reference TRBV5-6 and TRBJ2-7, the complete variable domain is DAGVTQSPTHLIKTRGQQVTLRCSPKSGHDTVSWYQQALGQGPQFIFQYYEEEERQRGNFPDRFSGHQFPNYSSELNVNALLLGDSALYLCASIRTGTSGSYEQYFGPGTRLTVT.

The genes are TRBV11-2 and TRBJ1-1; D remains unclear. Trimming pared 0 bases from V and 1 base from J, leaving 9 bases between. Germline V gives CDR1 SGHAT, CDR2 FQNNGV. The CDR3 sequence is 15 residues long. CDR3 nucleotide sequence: TGTGCCAGCAGCTTAGACCCGGGAGGGAACACTGAAGCTTTCTTT. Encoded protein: CASSLDPGGNTEAFF.

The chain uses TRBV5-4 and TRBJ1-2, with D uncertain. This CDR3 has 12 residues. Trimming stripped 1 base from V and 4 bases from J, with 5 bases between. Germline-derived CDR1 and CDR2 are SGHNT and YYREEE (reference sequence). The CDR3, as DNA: TGTGCCAGCAGCTTGATCGGCTATGGCTACACCTTC. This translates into CASSLIGYGYTF.

The CDR3 loop reads CASSLAMGPSAEAFF. The CDR3 nucleotides are TGTGCCAGCAGCTTAGCGATGGGGCCCAGTGCTGAAGCTTTCTTT. The V and J genes are TRBV7-2 and TRBJ1-1, with D perhaps TRBD1 (5 bases). Trimming took off 0 bases at V and 6 bases at J, with 14 bases between the two ends. This CDR3 has 15 amino acids. CDR1 is SGHTA and CDR2 is FQGNSA in the germline V gene.